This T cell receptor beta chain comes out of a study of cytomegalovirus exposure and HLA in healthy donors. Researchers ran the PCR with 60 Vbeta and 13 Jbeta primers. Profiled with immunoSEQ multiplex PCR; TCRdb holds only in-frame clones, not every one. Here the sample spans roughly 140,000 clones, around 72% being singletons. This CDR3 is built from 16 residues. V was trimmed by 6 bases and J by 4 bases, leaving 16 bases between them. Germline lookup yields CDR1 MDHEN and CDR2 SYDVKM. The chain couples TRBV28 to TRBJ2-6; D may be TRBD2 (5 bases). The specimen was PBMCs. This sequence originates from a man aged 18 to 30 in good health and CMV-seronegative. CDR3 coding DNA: TGTGCCAGCAGCTCCGGACTGTTTTCCGGGGCCAACGTCCTGACTTTC. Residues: CASSSGLFSGANVLTF.